The present TCR beta chain was sequenced within a study of cytomegalovirus exposure and HLA in healthy donors. Study-level findings and limits: Among the most significant clusters, several appeared linked to common viral pathogens in a later analysis. Accurate HLA-A and HLA-B prediction from TCR beta sequences was reported for most subjects.

The PCR made use of 60 Vbeta and 13 Jbeta primers. Here immunoSEQ multiplex PCR was the method, and the copy in TCRdb shows in-frame clones only, minus some. Of fewer than 250,000 clones in the sample, 75% were seen once. This clone was recorded once. The antigen is undetermined. CDR1 and CDR2 (germline): MNHNY, SVGAGI (reference sequence). This CDR3 has 14 amino acids. Deletions cut 6 bases from V and 2 bases from J, with 14 bases between. Specimen: PBMCs. The genes are TRBV6-6 and TRBJ2-7, with TRBD1 as a possible D gene (8 bases). This clonotype was obtained from a woman aged 25 to 45 in good health and CMV-seronegative. The CDR3 DNA is TGTGCCAGCAGCCGTACAGGGGGGGCCTACGAGCAGTACTTC. It specifies CASSRTGGAYEQYF.